Listed here are 28 T cell receptor beta chains from one sample, sequenced in a study of T cell repertoires in cytomegalovirus infection. Their target antigens are unknown. From the reads, TCRdb called clonotypes with MiXCR, one entry per CDR3 protein. This repertoire shows about a million distinct CDR3 sequences, approximately 32% found once; its top ten account for around an eighth. This material consisted of cultured CD8+ T cells from PBMCs, taken from culture after CMV antigen stimulation. The receptors derive from a human donor in good health (CMV status not recorded). Some clones in this sample may be carry-over from other donors' samples.

Turning to this clonotype: This may arise from a read error, as a much more abundant clone is one base away. The chain joins TRBV12-3 or TRBV12-4 to TRBJ2-1; D unclear. This CDR3 is 13 amino acids long. The CDR3 sequence: CTSSFPGYNEQFF. DNA of the CDR3: TGTACCAGCAGTTTCCCGGGTTACAATGAGCAGTTCTTC.

V is TRBV20-1 and J is TRBJ1-2; no clear D gene. The CDR3 runs 15 residues. The V gene's germline CDR1 is DFQATT and CDR2 SNEGSKA (reference sequence). With 5 bases removed from V and 4 bases from J, the gap between germline ends came to 20 bases. CDR3 nucleotide sequence: TGCAGTGCTGGCCAAGGTCTAATCCCCCTCTATGGCTACACCTTC. As protein: CSAGQGLIPLYGYTF.

The gene calls are TRBV24-1 and TRBJ2-2; D gene ambiguous. V was shortened by 1 base and J by 4 bases, with 9 bases between the two germline ends. Germline V gene sequence: CDR1 KGHDR, CDR2 SFDVKD. CDR3 size: 15 residues. The CDR3 region is CATSDFGRTTGELFF. CDR3 DNA sequence: TGTGCCACCAGTGATTTCGGCAGGACCACCGGGGAGCTGTTTTTT.

The chain is built from TRBV7-9 and TRBJ2-1; D is perhaps TRBD2 (7 bases). The CDR3 is 16 residues long. Germline V CDR1 and CDR2: SEHNR, FQNEAQ (reference sequence). V shed 4 bases and J shed 6 bases, with 19 bases lying between them. CDR3: CASSSLGGGAGNEQFF. CDR3 DNA: TGTGCCAGCAGCTCCCTGGGGGGGGGGGCCGGCAATGAGCAGTTCTTC.

This clonotype turned up a few times. The chain carries TRBV29-1 and TRBJ1-2; 7 bases map to TRBD1. Germline V gene sequence: CDR1 SQVTM, CDR2 ANQGSEA. The CDR3 consists of 14 residues. J lost 6 bases, V lost 0 bases, and 7 bases had no gene match. The CDR3 is CSVEDIGGPHGYTF. The CDR3 bases are TGCAGCGTTGAAGATATAGGGGGCCCTCATGGCTACACCTTC.

This clonotype was counted a few times. V gene TRBV6-5 combines with J gene TRBJ1-1, with no clear D. Trimming removed 0 bases at V and 0 bases at J, with 5 bases between. Germline-derived CDR1 and CDR2 are MNHEY and SVGAGI. The CDR3 runs to 14 residues. Here the CDR3 DNA reads TGTGCCAGCAGTTACTCGAATCTGAACACTGAAGCTTTCTTT. It specifies CASSYSNLNTEAFF.

The chain carries TRBV27 and TRBJ2-1; the match to TRBD1 covers 11 bases. Trimming at V came to 8 bases and at J to 5 bases, leaving 5 bases not matched to a gene. The CDR3 covers 14 residues. Germline lookup yields CDR1 MNHEY and CDR2 SMNVEV (reference sequence). The CDR3, as DNA: TGTGCCAGCTCCTGGACAGGGGGCAACAATGAGCAGTTCTTC. This gives the protein CASSWTGGNNEQFF.

The chain carries TRBV5-4 and TRBJ1-4; possible D gene TRBD1, 5 bases. CDR1 is SGHNT, CDR2 YYREEE, per germline (reference sequence). Trimming took 2 bases from V and 2 from J, leaving 10 bases between them. The CDR3 sequence is 15 residues long. DNA of the CDR3: TGTGCCAGCAGCTTTGGGGACTTGACTAATGAAAAACTGTTTTTT. It specifies CASSFGDLTNEKLFF.

This clonotype has only a few counts. V gene TRBV13 combines with J gene TRBJ2-7; 7 bases are shared with TRBD1. Per germline, CDR1 PRHDT and CDR2 FYEKMQ (reference sequence). This CDR3 has 15 residues. The V segment lost 2 bases and the J segment 5 bases; nucleotides outside the gene matches: 9. CDR3 coding DNA: TGTGCCAGCAGCTTAAAAGGGGGCAGGGCCCACGAGCAGTACGTC. This encodes CASSLKGGRAHEQYV.

This clonotype was observed a few times. The rearrangement links TRBV15 to TRBJ1-4; no reliable D call. The CDR3 runs to 16 residues. Germline V gene lookup returns CDR1 LNHNV and CDR2 YYDKDF (reference sequence). V lost 0 bases, J lost 2 bases, and 10 bases lay in between. The DNA of the CDR3 is TGTGCCACCAGCAGAGACCAAGAGAAGACTAATGAAAAACTGTTTTTT. Residues: CATSRDQEKTNEKLFF.

Here the CDR3 reads CASSEGLAGGANKDTQYF. For the CDR3, the DNA is TGTGCCAGCAGTGAGGGACTAGCGGGGGGCGCAAACAAAGATACGCAGTATTTT. The rearrangement joins TRBV12-3 or TRBV12-4 to TRBJ2-3; 15 bases are shared with TRBD2. J was trimmed by 5 bases and V by 5 bases; bases with no gene match: 11. There are 18 residues in the CDR3.

This clonotype was picked up many times. J is TRBJ1-2 and V is TRBV27, with D unresolved. The germline gives CDR1 MNHEY, CDR2 SMNVEV (reference sequence). V was pared by 0 bases and J by 6 bases, with 17 bases between. CDR3 length: 16 residues. The CDR3 region is CASSLSKSPPPDGYTF. The CDR3 DNA reads TGTGCCAGCAGTTTATCGAAGTCGCCCCCACCCGATGGCTACACCTTC.

CDR3 bases: TGCGCCAGCAGCCAAGATGACCTGACTGTTCAGCCCCAGCATTTT. Protein sequence: CASSQDDLTVQPQHF. This chain connects TRBV4-1 to TRBJ1-5; no clear D. Trimming stripped 0 bases from V and 6 bases from J, with 12 bases between. Germline V gives CDR1 MGHRA, CDR2 YSYEKL. The length of the CDR3 is 15 residues.

The chain couples TRBV24-1 to TRBJ2-1, with D perhaps matching TRBD1 (6 bases). V shed 0 bases and J shed 0 bases, with 23 bases lying between them. This CDR3 is 21 amino acids long. The germline V gene encodes CDR1 KGHDR and CDR2 SFDVKD. For the CDR3, the DNA is TGTGCCACCAGTGATTTGCCCATGGGTTCAGTAGACAGGACCTCCTACAATGAGCAGTTCTTC. Amino acid sequence: CATSDLPMGSVDRTSYNEQFF.

This clonotype showed up just a few times. V gene TRBV29-1 combines with J gene TRBJ2-2; 8 bases are shared with TRBD1. The germline V gene has CDR1 SQVTM and CDR2 ANQGSEA. V lost 6 bases and J lost 5; bases outside the gene matches: 8. The CDR3 sequence is 14 residues long. The CDR3 sequence is CSVPLDRDTGELFF. The CDR3 coding sequence is TGCAGCGTCCCTCTGGACAGGGATACCGGGGAGCTGTTTTTT.

With respect to this clonotype: Because it lacks the conserved phenylalanine or tryptophan at the end, this CDR3 is likely a read error. The limits of the CDR3 on the DNA are not certain, so only TCRdb's listed CDR3 is given. The J gene is TRBJ1-1, the V gene TRBV29-1. The CDR3 is made up of 9 amino acids, end residues included. CDR1 is SQVTM, CDR2 ANQGSEA, per germline. The chain's CDR3 is CSVDAQETL.

This clonotype has more than one count but fewer than ten. CDR3 residues: CSARGEGGTAATEAFF. The CDR3 bases are TGCAGTGCTCGAGGCGAGGGGGGGACGGCGGCCACTGAAGCTTTCTTT. J is TRBJ1-1 and V is TRBV20-1; D is perhaps TRBD1 (6 bases). V lost 5 bases to trimming and J lost 4 bases, with 23 bases between them. Germline CDR1 and CDR2: DFQATT and SNEGSKA (reference sequence). The CDR3 extends over 16 amino acids.

The V and J genes are TRBV5-5 and TRBJ1-5; D is undetermined. CDR1 is SGHKS and CDR2 is YYEKEE in the germline V gene (reference sequence). CDR3 length equals 14 residues. Between the trimmed V and J ends, which lost 3 bases and 4 bases, there was a span of 11 bases. As DNA, the CDR3 is TGTGCCAGCAGCTCAAGTAAATCGAATCAGCCCCAGCATTTT. It encodes CASSSSKSNQPQHF.

This clonotype was detected many times. As DNA, the CDR3 is TGTGCCAGCAGCTCGAACGGGGGGGCTGACACCGGGGAGCTGTTTTTT. It translates to CASSSNGGADTGELFF. The V gene is TRBV7-2, the J gene TRBJ2-2; TRBD2 matches 8 bases. Losses at the gene ends were 4 bases for V and 3 bases for J; bases not matched to a gene: 7. Per germline, CDR1 SGHTA and CDR2 FQGNSA. This CDR3 comprises 16 residues.

This clonotype was counted many times. This rearrangement joins TRBV27 to TRBJ2-5; D is possibly TRBD1 (6 bases). The CDR3 is 15 amino acids. The germline gives CDR1 MNHEY, CDR2 SMNVEV (reference sequence). V lost 5 bases and J lost 0, with 13 bases in between. The CDR3 DNA reads TGTGCCAGCAGTCCGGGACAATCGTACCAAGAGACCCAGTACTTC. Translation: CASSPGQSYQETQYF.

There are a few counts of this clonotype. J is TRBJ2-2 and V is TRBV10-3, with a tentative D call TRBD2 (6 bases). The CDR3 totals 15 residues. The germline CDR1 and CDR2 sequences are ENHRY and SYGVKD. Trimming took 2 bases from V and 5 from J, leaving 12 bases between them. CDR3 nucleotide sequence: TGTGCCATCAGTGAGCCCTACGGACTAACCGGGGAGCTGTTTTTT. Protein sequence: CAISEPYGLTGELFF.

This clonotype has a handful of counts. This chain uses TRBV7-2 with TRBJ2-2, with TRBD2 identical over 8 bases. V shed 2 bases, J shed 5 bases, and the junction held 7 bases outside the gene matches. Germline CDR1 is SGHTA and CDR2 is FQGNSA. The length of the CDR3 is 16 residues. Written as DNA, the CDR3 is TGTGCCAGCAGCTTAACGTCGGGGGGGCAAACCGGGGAGCTGTTTTTT. Translation: CASSLTSGGQTGELFF.

This clonotype was observed a handful of times. V and J are TRBV2 and TRBJ1-1; the match to TRBD1 covers 9 bases. J gave up 5 bases and V 1 base, and 2 bases lay outside the gene matches. The CDR3 is 14 residues long. Germline values: CDR1 SNHLY, CDR2 FYNNEI. In DNA form, the CDR3 reads TGTGCCAGCAGTGAAGACAGGGGGCGAACTGAAGCTTTCTTT. This codes for CASSEDRGRTEAFF.

This clonotype was detected ten times or more. The chain uses TRBV7-3 and TRBJ1-1, with D maybe TRBD1 (5 bases). The CDR3 is 16 residues long. Germline V gene lookup returns CDR1 SGHTA and CDR2 FQGTGA. V was trimmed by 5 bases and J by 5 bases, leaving 21 bases between them. The CDR3 sequence is CASSPFLLGEATEAFF. The CDR3 DNA follows: TGTGCCAGCAGCCCCTTCCTTCTAGGGGAGGCGACTGAAGCTTTCTTT.

This clonotype was counted between two and nine times. V gene TRBV2 combines with J gene TRBJ2-3, with D possibly matching TRBD1 (6 bases). The CDR3 spans 19 residues. Trimming removed 0 bases from V and 4 bases from J, with 23 bases in between. CDR1 is SNHLY and CDR2 is FYNNEI in the germline V gene. CDR3 coding DNA: TGTGCCAGCAGTGAAGCGCTATATCAGGGGCCCACGGGTCCAGATACGCAGTATTTT. This sequence encodes CASSEALYQGPTGPDTQYF. The full variable domain, rest sourced from reference TRBV2 and TRBJ2-3, is EPEVTQTPSHQVTQMGQEVILRCVPISNHLYFYWYRQILGQKVEFLVSFYNNEISEKSEIFDDQFSVERPDGSNFTLKIRSTKLEDSAMYFCASSEALYQGPTGPDTQYFGPGTRLTVL.

V and J are TRBV4-3 and TRBJ2-2, with 11 bases matching TRBD2. The CDR3 runs 19 residues. Germline V gene lookup returns CDR1 LGHNA and CDR2 YSLEER. The V and J ends lost 1 base and 0 bases, in that order; junction bases with no gene match: 7. As DNA, the CDR3 is TGCGCCAGCAGCCAAGCAACTAGCGGGGGATTTACGAACACCGGGGAGCTGTTTTTT. Amino acids: CASSQATSGGFTNTGELFF.

The CDR3 sequence is CASRSQGNEQYF. The CDR3 DNA reads TGTGCCAGCAGATCCCAGGGGAACGAGCAGTACTTC. V and J are TRBV27 and TRBJ2-7; tentatively, D is TRBD1 (6 bases). The V and J ends lost 6 bases and 5 bases respectively, with 11 bases between them. CDR1 is MNHEY and CDR2 is SMNVEV in the germline V gene (reference sequence). CDR3 length: 12 residues.

This clonotype was seen more than once but under ten times. This chain links TRBV7-3 with TRBJ2-1; 7 positions match TRBD2. This CDR3 region has 17 residues. Per germline, CDR1 SGHTA and CDR2 FQGTGA. After removal of 5 bases from V and 0 bases from J, the junction contained 10 bases not matched to a gene. The CDR3 DNA is TGTGCCAGCAGCCCCTCGAGCGGGGCTAGCTCCTACAATGAGCAGTTCTTC. It encodes CASSPSSGASSYNEQFF.